This entry lists 25 T cell receptor beta chains sequenced from one sample in a study of immune heterogeneity within non-small cell lung tumors. For each sample, template was around 600 ng of bulk tumor genomic DNA. Every primary tumor yielded several biopsies, spaced far apart, that were taken during surgery. Enrolled patients presented with newly diagnosed, previously untreated non-small cell lung cancer and underwent curative surgery. Amplification of the TCR beta CDR3 was achieved through multiplex PCR with 32 V and 13 J primers. TCRdb re-analysed the multiplex PCR reads in MiXCR, keeping a single row per CDR3 protein. The repertoire holds about 22,000 distinct CDR3 sequences, with roughly 30% as singletons. The sequencing input was lung tumor tissue. These receptor sequences come from a man aged 40-50 years with non-small cell lung cancer.

The chain links TRBV4-2 to TRBJ2-7, with D possibly matching TRBD2 (6 bases). This CDR3 is 14 amino acids long. V was pared by 0 bases and J by 3 bases, with 9 bases between. The germline CDR1 and CDR2 sequences are LGHNA and YNFKEQ. CDR3 sequence: CASSQEEGSYEQYF. The CDR3 region has the DNA TGTGCCAGCAGCCAAGAGGAGGGGAGCTACGAGCAGTACTTC.

This clonotype was counted between two and nine times. The chain is built from TRBV19 and TRBJ2-2; D is unresolved. The V gene's germline CDR1 is LNHDA and CDR2 SQIVND (reference sequence). This CDR3 spans 15 amino acids. Deletions cut 6 bases from V and 7 bases from J, with 18 bases between. CDR3 coding DNA: TGTGCCAGTAGAACCGGGTCTGGCGGTATCGGGGAGCTGTTTTTT. Translated: CASRTGSGGIGELFF. Variable domain in full (rest from reference TRBV19 and TRBJ2-2): DGGITQSPKYLFRKEGQNVTLSCEQNLNHDAMYWYRQDPGQGLRLIYYSQIVNDFQKGDIAEGYSVSREKKESFPLTVTSAQKNPTAFYLCASRTGSGGIGELFFGEGSRLTVL.

A note on this clonotype: A much larger clone differs by one base, so this may be a read error. V is TRBV2 and J is TRBJ2-2, with TRBD2 as a possible D gene (5 bases). Trimming took 6 bases from V and 5 from J, leaving 10 bases between them. CDR1 and CDR2 from the germline V gene are SNHLY and FYNNEI. The CDR3 is made up of 13 amino acids. CDR3 sequence (DNA): TGTGCCAGCAGAGCTACTAGGACCGGGGAGCTGTTTTTT. Protein sequence: CASRATRTGELFF.

The chain uses TRBV7-2 and TRBJ2-1; D remains ambiguous. The germline gives CDR1 SGHTA, CDR2 FQGNSA. This CDR3 spans 15 amino acids. Deletions cut 5 bases from V and 9 bases from J, with 20 bases between. CDR3 sequence reads: CASSPLGVSGGEQFF. The DNA of the CDR3 is TGTGCCAGCAGCCCCTTGGGCGTGAGTGGTGGTGAGCAGTTCTTC. The entire variable domain, with the rest obtained from reference TRBV7-2 and TRBJ2-1, is as follows: GAGVSQSPSNKVTEKGKDVELRCDPISGHTALYWYRQSLGQGLEFLIYFQGNSAPDKSGLPSDRFSAERTGGSVSTLTIQRTQQEDSAVYLCASSPLGVSGGEQFFGPGTRLTVL.

Regarding this clonotype: It may be a read error: a sequence one base away is much more abundant. V is TRBV7-2 and J is TRBJ1-2; 7 positions agree with TRBD1. CDR3 length: 14 amino acids. CDR1 is SGHTA, CDR2 FQGNSA, per germline. V lost 4 bases to trimming and J lost 5 bases; unmatched junction nucleotides: 7. The DNA for the CDR3 is TGTGCCAGCAGCTCCCGACAGGGAAGGTATGGCTACACCTTC. This encodes CASSSRQGRYGYTF. Full variable domain (remainder filled in from reference TRBV7-2 and TRBJ1-2): GAGVSQSPSNKVTEKGKDVELRCDPISGHTALYWYRQSLGQGLEFLIYFQGNSAPDKSGLPSDRFSAERTGGSVSTLTIQRTQQEDSAVYLCASSSRQGRYGYTFGSGTRLTVV.

Comments on this clonotype: A read error may explain this, as a much larger clone is one base away. The gene calls are TRBV4-1 and TRBJ1-6; no clear D gene. CDR3 length: 14 amino acids. V lost 1 base and J 8 bases, leaving 9 bases between the germline ends. CDR1 MGHRA and CDR2 YSYEKL come from the germline V gene. The CDR3 nucleotides read TGCGCCAGCAGCCAAGTTTGGGGTGATTCACCCCTCCACTTT. The encoded protein is CASSQVWGDSPLHF.

This clonotype was seen many times. The gene calls are TRBV15 and TRBJ2-2; D unresolved. V lost 1 base and J 8 bases, leaving 8 bases between the germline ends. There are 13 residues in the CDR3. Germline-derived CDR1 and CDR2 are LNHNV and YYDKDF (reference sequence). The CDR3 sequence is CATSRVSVGELFF. Here the CDR3 DNA reads TGTGCCACCAGCAGAGTGAGCGTTGGGGAGCTGTTTTTT.

This clonotype has at least ten counts. The V call is TRBV6-2 or TRBV6-3, the J call TRBJ1-1; possibly TRBD1 for D (5 bases). The germline V gene encodes CDR1 MNHEY and CDR2 SVGEGT. V gave up 7 bases and J gave up 4 bases, with 22 bases separating them. The length of the CDR3 is 16 residues. The CDR3 protein is CASNSLWGEESTEAFF. Here the CDR3 DNA reads TGTGCCAGCAACTCGCTCTGGGGGGAAGAGAGCACTGAAGCTTTCTTT.

The chain employs TRBV5-5 and TRBJ2-7; a possible D gene is TRBD1 (6 bases). This CDR3 is 15 amino acids long. Trimming removed 0 bases at V and 2 bases at J, with 12 bases between. Looked up from germline, CDR1 is SGHKS and CDR2 is YYEKEE (reference sequence). The DNA of the CDR3 is TGTGCCAGCAGCTTGGCCGGGCAGGGGACCTACGAGCAGTACTTC. Protein: CASSLAGQGTYEQYF.

The J gene is TRBJ2-1, the V gene TRBV6-1; 8 nucleotides agree with TRBD2. V lost 7 bases, J lost 8 bases, and 22 bases stayed unmatched. Germline CDR1 and CDR2: MNHNS and SASEGT. This CDR3 has 18 amino acids. The CDR3 DNA reads TGTGCCAGCAAGCGAAGAAGCGGGAGCCCCTCGTCAAGGGATGAGCAGTTCTTC. Its translation: CASKRRSGSPSSRDEQFF.

This clonotype was detected many times. This sequence joins TRBV3-1 and TRBJ1-4; D perhaps matches TRBD1 (6 bases). The CDR3 covers 16 residues. The germline V gene has CDR1 LGHDT and CDR2 YNNKEL (reference sequence). V gave up 4 bases and J gave up 8 bases, with 20 bases separating them. The CDR3 sequence is CASSPPVPGAREKLFF. CDR3 sequence (DNA): TGTGCCAGCAGCCCACCGGTGCCGGGGGCGCGCGAAAAACTGTTTTTT.

By sample share, this clonotype is medium-sized. The chain combines TRBV9 with TRBJ1-3; 7 bases agree with TRBD1. With 4 bases clipped from V and 4 bases from J, the junction kept 11 bases outside the gene matches. CDR1 is SGDLS and CDR2 is YYNGEE in the germline V gene. The CDR3 covers 16 residues. The DNA of the CDR3 is TGTGCCAGCAGCCCCCACCCGACAGGGCGAGGAAACACCATATATTTT. Residues: CASSPHPTGRGNTIYF.

Concerning this clonotype itself: Given a much more abundant clone one base away, this may be a read error. The CDR3 end shows no conserved phenylalanine or tryptophan, and so a read error is likely. This chain links TRBV30 with TRBJ2-7; D possibly corresponds to TRBD2 (5 bases). The V end was cut by 0 bases, the J end by 4 bases, with 7 bases between. CDR1 is GTSNPN and CDR2 is SVGIG in the germline V gene (reference sequence). The CDR3 runs 12 residues. Written as DNA, the CDR3 is TGTGCCTGGAGTGTAAGCGGATACGAGCAGTACTCC. Translating gives CAWSVSGYEQYS.

This clonotype was detected many times. V is TRBV2 and J is TRBJ2-1; the D call may be TRBD1 or TRBD2 (6 bases each). Per the germline V gene, CDR1 is SNHLY and CDR2 is FYNNEI. The CDR3 runs to 13 residues. With 6 bases removed from V and 7 bases from J, the gap between germline ends came to 13 bases. Here the CDR3 reads CASRRLGGNEQFF. The DNA for the CDR3 is TGTGCCAGCAGGCGACTAGGGGGGAATGAGCAGTTCTTC.

This clonotype was counted many times. The gene calls are TRBV12-3 or TRBV12-4 and TRBJ1-5; 8 positions match TRBD1. After removal of 5 bases from V and 6 bases from J, the junction contained 0 bases not matched to a gene. The CDR3 runs 12 residues. CDR3 in amino acids: CASSDRGQPQHF. The CDR3, as DNA: TGTGCCAGCAGTGACAGGGGTCAGCCCCAGCATTTT.

As regards this clonotype: A much larger clone is a single base away; this may be a read error. The genes are TRBV6-1 and TRBJ1-5; tentative D call: TRBD1 (5 bases). The tail of the sequence fits TRBJ1-6 better, so the J call may be wrong. CDR1 is MNHNS and CDR2 is SASEGT in the germline V gene. The CDR3 consists of 13 residues. CDR3 bases: TGTGCCAGCAGTGAGGGAAGGGGTTCACCCCTCCACTTT. Residues: CASSEGRGSPLHF.

This clonotype appeared many times. The chain combines TRBV19 with TRBJ2-1; D not certain. The V end was cut by 1 base, the J end by 2 bases, with 12 bases between. The germline gives CDR1 LNHDA, CDR2 SQIVND (reference sequence). The CDR3 totals 16 residues. The CDR3 is CASSIAIRAPYNEQFF. The CDR3 DNA follows: TGTGCCAGTAGTATAGCAATACGGGCTCCCTACAATGAGCAGTTCTTC.

This chain connects TRBV7-9 to TRBJ2-7; no definite D call. In germline, CDR1 is SEHNR, CDR2 FQNEAQ (reference sequence). With 2 bases removed from V and 4 bases from J, the gap between germline ends came to 12 bases. The length of the CDR3 is 14 residues. CDR3 DNA: TGTGCCAGCAGCTTAATGTGCCACCAATACGAGCAGTACTTC. This encodes CASSLMCHQYEQYF.

As for this clonotype: This may stem from a read error, because a much larger clone lies one nucleotide away. The chain couples TRBV6-2 or TRBV6-3 to TRBJ1-2; D is undetermined. The CDR3 consists of 13 residues. The germline V and J ends were trimmed by 4 bases and 4 bases, with 10 bases remaining between them. Germline lookup yields CDR1 MNHEY and CDR2 SVGEGT. This CDR3 is CASSSGEGYGYTF. The CDR3 DNA reads TGTGCCAGCAGTTCCGGGGAGGGCTATGGCTACACCTTC.

This clonotype was picked up a small number of times. The V gene is TRBV6-5, the J gene TRBJ2-5; 11 bases line up with TRBD1. With V trimmed by 0 bases and J by 4 bases, 4 bases remained unmatched. The CDR3 length is 16 residues. CDR1 and CDR2 from the germline V gene are MNHEY and SVGAGI. This CDR3 reads CASSYSGQGAGETQYF. CDR3 DNA sequence: TGTGCCAGCAGTTACTCCGGACAGGGGGCGGGAGAGACCCAGTACTTC.

This clonotype was recorded many times. V gene TRBV6-2 or TRBV6-3 combines with J gene TRBJ2-7; D not certain. V shed 5 bases and J shed 0 bases, with 11 bases lying between them. Germline lookup yields CDR1 MNHEY and CDR2 SVGEGT. This CDR3 contains 14 residues. The CDR3 loop is CASSQRANSYEQYF. The CDR3 DNA reads as TGTGCCAGCAGTCAACGGGCCAACTCCTACGAGCAGTACTTC.

In this sample, this clonotype turned up a few times. The germline gene is not matched at one end of the junction; a read error may be the cause. This chain links TRBV7-2 with TRBJ1-4; possible D gene TRBD1, 6 bases. This CDR3 has 13 amino acids. Germline V gene data show CDR1 as SGHTA and CDR2 as FQGNSA. This chain's CDR3 is CASSPIQGRIPTF. CDR3 nucleotide sequence: TGTGCCAGCAGCCCGATACAGGGCCGAATCCCCACGTTT.

Note on this clonotype: This may be a read error: a much more frequent sequence differs by one nucleotide. The gene calls are TRBV20-1 and TRBJ1-6; TRBD1 is a possible D gene (5 bases). The germline CDR1 and CDR2 sequences are DFQATT and SNEGSKA (reference sequence). The CDR3 runs 14 residues. CDR3 sequence: CSARTGPTDSHLHF. CDR3 nucleotide sequence: TGCAGTGCCCGGACGGGACCCACGGATTCACACCTCCACTTT.

The chain couples TRBV3-1 to TRBJ1-3, with D perhaps matching TRBD1 (6 bases). The CDR3 has 15 residues. Trimming shortened V by 0 bases and J by 2 bases, and 8 bases separated the two germline ends. Germline V lookup: CDR1 LGHDT, CDR2 YNNKEL (reference sequence). The CDR3, as DNA: TGTGCCAGCAGCCAAGATAAGGGGGCTGGAAACACCATATATTTT. Its translation: CASSQDKGAGNTIYF.

The sample holds many counts of this clonotype. The chain recombines TRBV11-2 with TRBJ2-7; 10 bases agree with TRBD1. The CDR3 has 15 residues. The junction had 6 bases not matched to a gene; V was cut back by 3 bases and J by 4 bases. Germline assignment: CDR1 SGHAT and CDR2 FQNNGV. This chain's CDR3 is CASSFAGQGFYEQYF. Written as DNA, the CDR3 is TGTGCCAGCAGCTTTGCGGGACAGGGGTTTTACGAGCAGTACTTC.